This entry describes one T cell receptor beta chain. Its antigen is still unknown. The CDR3 totals 16 residues. The V and J ends lost 6 bases and 6 bases, in that order; junction bases with no gene match: 9. The germline gives CDR1 DFQATT, CDR2 SNEGSKA (reference sequence). This specimen comes from a study of blood T cells in healthy people across ages. General observations from the study: With unsorted PBMCs, a conclusive comparison of naive versus antigen-experienced cells was not possible. Older individuals had lower TCR beta diversity per million T cells (the decline was roughly linear).

The use of a sample-barcoded 5' primer and a J-beta primer mix characterized a second PCR of about 7 to 12 cycles. A template-switch adaptor with 12 random nucleotides tagged each cDNA molecule. TCRdb passed the 5' RACE reads through MiXCR, listing each CDR3 protein once. The top ten hold over 15% of the sample, which has some 1 million distinct CDR3 sequences, 45% seen once. The total RNA that was extracted per sample amounted to at least 5 micrograms. The specimen sequenced was blood. The rearrangement joins TRBV20-1 to TRBJ2-3; TRBD2 matches 16 bases. This TCR came from a woman aged 55-75 years in good health. The CDR3 DNA follows: TGCAGTGCACTAACCGGGACTAGCGGGAGGGGCGATACGCAGTATTTT. Translation: CSALTGTSGRGDTQYF.